This T cell receptor beta chain comes out of a study of cytomegalovirus exposure and HLA in healthy donors. Primers for the PCR totalled 60 Vbeta and 13 Jbeta. Libraries were prepared by immunoSEQ multiplex PCR; TCRdb keeps only in-frame clonotypes and omits some of them. The specimen's table records about 160,000 clones. Findings of the study overall: Per a prior analysis, the majority of TCR beta V segments were productive roughly 90% or roughly 30% of the time. High specificity and sensitivity for cytomegalovirus status were reported for the classifier. Most TCRs appeared rarely, but some public TCRs recurred in many donors. Immune exposure information available was restricted to CMV serostatus.

Comment on this clone: Its matching antigen is unknown.

Sequenced input: PBMCs. This clonotype was sampled from a man in his thirties or forties in good health and CMV-seronegative.

CDR3 in amino acids: CASTRLAGGYEQYF. CDR3 in DNA: TGTGCCAGCACCCGACTAGCGGGAGGGTACGAGCAGTACTTC. V gene TRBV2 combines with J gene TRBJ2-7; 14 bases agree with TRBD2. The CDR3 spans 14 residues. Germline loops: CDR1 SNHLY, CDR2 FYNNEI. J gave up 4 bases and V 7 bases, and 3 bases lay outside the gene matches.